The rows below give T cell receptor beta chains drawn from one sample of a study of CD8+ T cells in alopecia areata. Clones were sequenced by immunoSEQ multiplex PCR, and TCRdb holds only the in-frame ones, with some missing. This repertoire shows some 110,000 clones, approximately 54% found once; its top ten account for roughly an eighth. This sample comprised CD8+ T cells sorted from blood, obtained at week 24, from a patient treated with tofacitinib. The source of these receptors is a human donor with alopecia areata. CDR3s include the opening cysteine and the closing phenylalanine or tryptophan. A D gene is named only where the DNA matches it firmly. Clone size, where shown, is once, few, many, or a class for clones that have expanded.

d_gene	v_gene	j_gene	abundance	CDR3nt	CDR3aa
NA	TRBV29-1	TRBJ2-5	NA	TGCAGCGTTGAAGTGGCAGTTCAAGAGACCCAGTACTTC	CSVEVAVQETQYF
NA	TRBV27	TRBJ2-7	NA	TGTGCCACCCAGGGCAGGGCTAGCTACGAGCAGTACTTC	CATQGRASYEQYF
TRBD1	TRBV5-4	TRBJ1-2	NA	TGTGCCAGCAGCTTGGGGACAGGGGGCTATGGCTACACCTTC	CASSLGTGGYGYTF
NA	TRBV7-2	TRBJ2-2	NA	TGTGCCAGCAGCTTAGTAGAGACCGGGGAGCTGTTTTTT	CASSLVETGELFF
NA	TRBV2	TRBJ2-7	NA	TGTGCCAGCAGTGTGGGGGTAGACAAGTCCTACGAGCAGTACTTC	CASSVGVDKSYEQYF
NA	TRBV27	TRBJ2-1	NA	TGTGCCAGCAGTTTATGGACAGACAATGAGCAGTTCTTC	CASSLWTDNEQFF
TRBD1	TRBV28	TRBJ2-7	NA	TGTGCCAGCAGTTTACCCCGGGACAGGGGCTACGAGCAGTACTTC	CASSLPRDRGYEQYF
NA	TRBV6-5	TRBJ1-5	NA	TGTGCCAGCAGTAGGGGACCATATAGCAATCAGCCCCAGCATTTT	CASSRGPYSNQPQHF
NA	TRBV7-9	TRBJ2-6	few	TGTGCCAGCAGAGACTTATCTGGGGCCAACGTCCTGACTTTC	CASRDLSGANVLTF
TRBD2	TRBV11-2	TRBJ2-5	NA	TGTGCCAGCAGCTTTTCGCGGGGGGCCCCCGAGACCCAGTACTTC	CASSFSRGAPETQYF
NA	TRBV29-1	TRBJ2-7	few	TGCAGCGTAGCGACAGGCGGCCCCTACGAGCAGTACTTC	CSVATGGPYEQYF
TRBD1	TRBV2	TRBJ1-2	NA	TGTGCCAGCAGTGAAATTTGGGACAGGGGGAACTATGGCTACACCTTC	CASSEIWDRGNYGYTF
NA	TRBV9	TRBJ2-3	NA	TGTGCCAGCACCTTCCACGGAGGCCGCCTTTCCTGGGGAGATACGCAGTATTTT	CASTFHGGRLSWGDTQYF
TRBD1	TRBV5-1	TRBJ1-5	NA	TGCGCCAGCAGCTTGGAAGGGGGCCAGCCCCAGCATTTT	CASSLEGGQPQHF
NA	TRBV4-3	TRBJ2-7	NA	TGCGCCAGCAGCCAAGTTCTGGGGATCCGCTCCTACGAGCAGTACTTC	CASSQVLGIRSYEQYF
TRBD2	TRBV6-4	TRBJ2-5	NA	TGTGCCAGCAGTACCCTAGCGGGGGAGGCAGAGACCCAGTACTTC	CASSTLAGEAETQYF
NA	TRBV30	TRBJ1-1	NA	TGTGCCTGGGCGGTAGTTATGAACACTGAAGCTTTCTTT	CAWAVVMNTEAFF
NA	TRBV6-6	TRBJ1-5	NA	TGTGCCAGCAGTTACTCGGGCGGTAGCAATCAGCCCCAGCATTTT	CASSYSGGSNQPQHF
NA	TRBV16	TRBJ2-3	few	TGTGCCAGCAGCGGGGCAGGGGATACGCAGTATTTT	CASSGAGDTQYF
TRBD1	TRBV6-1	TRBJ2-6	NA	TGTGCCAGCAGTGGACAGGGGGCTGGGGCCAACGTCCTGACTTTC	CASSGQGAGANVLTF
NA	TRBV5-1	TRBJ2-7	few	TGCGCCAGCAGCTTGGCCATCGCGGCAGACGATTACGAGCAGTACTTC	CASSLAIAADDYEQYF
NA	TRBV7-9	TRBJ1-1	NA	TGTGCCAGCAGCTGGGACGGTGGTGTAGCTTTCTTT	CASSWDGGVAFF
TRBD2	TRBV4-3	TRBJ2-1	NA	TGCGCCAGCAGCCAAGCAAGCGGGGGGGCTTATGAGCAGTTCTTC	CASSQASGGAYEQFF
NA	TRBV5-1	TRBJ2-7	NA	TGCGCCAGCGCCTACATCCCCAACGAGCAGTACTTC	CASAYIPNEQYF
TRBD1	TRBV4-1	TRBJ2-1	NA	TGCGCCAGCAGCCAAGATCCGGACAGGGGGCGCGGTGAGCAGTTCTTC	CASSQDPDRGRGEQFF
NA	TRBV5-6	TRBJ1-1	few	TGTGCCAGCAGCTTGGCGAACACTGAAGCTTTCTTT	CASSLANTEAFF
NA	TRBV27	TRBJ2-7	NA	TGTGCCAGCAGTCCCGGCCGGCAGTCCTACGAGCAGTACTTC	CASSPGRQSYEQYF
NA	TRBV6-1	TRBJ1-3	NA	TGTGCCAGCAGTGAAGAGGCAGGGCACTCTGGAAACACCATATATTTT	CASSEEAGHSGNTIYF
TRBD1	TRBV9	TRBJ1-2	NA	TGTGCCAGCAGTCAAGACATGGGGACAGGGCTGAGATGGGAGGGCTACACCTTC	CASSQDMGTGLRWEGYTF
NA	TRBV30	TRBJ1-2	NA	TGTGCCTGGAGTGTACGACCGGGGTTCCCTAACTATGGCTACACCTTC	CAWSVRPGFPNYGYTF
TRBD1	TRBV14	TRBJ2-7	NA	TGTGCCAGCAGCCCAAACCGGGACAGCGTCTACGAGCAGTACTTC	CASSPNRDSVYEQYF
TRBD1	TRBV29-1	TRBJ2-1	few	TGCAGCGTTCCCGCCGACAGGGGCTATGAGCAGTTCTTC	CSVPADRGYEQFF
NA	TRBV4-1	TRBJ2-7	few	TGCGCCAGCAGCCAAGTAAGGACATCTTACGAGCAGTACTTC	CASSQVRTSYEQYF
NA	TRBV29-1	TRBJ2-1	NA	TGCAGCGCCTTCAACAATGAGCAGTTCTTC	CSAFNNEQFF
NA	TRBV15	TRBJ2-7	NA	TGTGCCACCAGCATGACGAGATTGGGGTACGAGCAGTACTTC	CATSMTRLGYEQYF
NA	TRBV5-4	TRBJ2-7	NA	TGTGCCAGCAGTCGGGACAACTCCTACGAGCAGTACTTC	CASSRDNSYEQYF
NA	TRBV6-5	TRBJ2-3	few	TGTGCCAGCAGTTATAATGTAGGAGATACGCAGTATTTT	CASSYNVGDTQYF
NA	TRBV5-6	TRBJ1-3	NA	TGTGCCAGCCGAGAAATCAATGGAAACACCATATATTTT	CASREINGNTIYF
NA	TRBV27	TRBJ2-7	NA	TGTGCCAGCAGTCCCTACCTCGGGCGGGGCTACGAGCAGTACTTC	CASSPYLGRGYEQYF
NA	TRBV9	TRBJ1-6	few	TGTGCCAGCAGCGTAGGTCAGGGTATTTCACCCCTCCACTTT	CASSVGQGISPLHF
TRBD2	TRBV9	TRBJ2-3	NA	TGTGCCAGCAGCGTAGTGTCGGGGGGGCGCACAGATACGCAGTATTTT	CASSVVSGGRTDTQYF
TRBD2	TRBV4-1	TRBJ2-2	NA	TGCGCCAGCAGCCAAGAACGCGCGACTAGCTGGATCGGGGAGCTGTTTTTT	CASSQERATSWIGELFF
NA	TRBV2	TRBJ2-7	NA	TGTGCCGGCCGGGGAGACTACGAGCAGTACTTC	CAGRGDYEQYF
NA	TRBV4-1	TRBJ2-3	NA	TGCGCCAGCAGTCCGGGGGATACGCAGTATTTT	CASSPGDTQYF
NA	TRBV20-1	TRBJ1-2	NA	TGCAGTGCTAGAGGTCCCTATGGCTACACCTTC	CSARGPYGYTF
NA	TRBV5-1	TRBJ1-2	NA	TGCGCCAGCAGCTTGGAGAGGATCAAAGACTTTCATGGCTACACCTTC	CASSLERIKDFHGYTF
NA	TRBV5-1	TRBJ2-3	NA	TGCGCCAGCAGCTTGTTTAGGACAGATACGCAGTATTTT	CASSLFRTDTQYF
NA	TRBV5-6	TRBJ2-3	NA	TGTGCCAGCAGCTTGGAGCTAGGAGATACGCAGTATTTT	CASSLELGDTQYF
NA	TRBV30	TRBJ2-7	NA	TGTGCCTGGAGTGTTACAGGGAGTCACGAGCAGTACTTC	CAWSVTGSHEQYF
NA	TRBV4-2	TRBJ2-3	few	TGTGCCAGCAGCCAAGATCAGGTGGGGGGGCTCGTTCGTGCAGATACGCAGTATTTT	CASSQDQVGGLVRADTQYF
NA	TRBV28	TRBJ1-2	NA	TGTGCCAGCAGTCCGATTCTACACACTAACTATGGCTACACCTTC	CASSPILHTNYGYTF
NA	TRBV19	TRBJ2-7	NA	TGTGCCAGTAGTATGAGGATCGTCCCTTCCGAGCAGTACTTC	CASSMRIVPSEQYF
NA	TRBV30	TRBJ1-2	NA	TGTGCCTGGACCCCCGGAGGGAACTATGGCTACACCTTC	CAWTPGGNYGYTF
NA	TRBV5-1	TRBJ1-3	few	TGCGCCAGCAGCTTGGGGGCAGTGACGGGAAACACCATATATTTT	CASSLGAVTGNTIYF
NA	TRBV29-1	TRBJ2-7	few	TGCAGCGTTAAAGACGGCCACTCCTACGAGCAGTACTTC	CSVKDGHSYEQYF
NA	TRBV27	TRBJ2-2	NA	TGTGCCAGCAGTTTCAGTACAGGGAGGACCGGGGAGCTGTTTTTT	CASSFSTGRTGELFF
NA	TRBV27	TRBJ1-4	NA	TGTGCCAGCAGTCCCACAGGGCTTAATGAAAAACTGTTTTTT	CASSPTGLNEKLFF
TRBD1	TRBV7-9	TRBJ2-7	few	TGTGCCAGCAGCCCTGGACAGGGCCACTACGAGCAGTACTTC	CASSPGQGHYEQYF
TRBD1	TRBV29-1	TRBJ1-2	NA	TGCAGCGTTGAAGGGAGGGGACAGGTCCCTTATGGCTACACCTTC	CSVEGRGQVPYGYTF